This TCR beta chain emerged from a study of cytomegalovirus exposure and HLA in healthy donors. Looking at the study overall: Earlier results showed 90 million to 120 million unique TCR beta sequences derived from roughly 180 million T cells.

Findings and limits, study-wide: It was reported in a later analysis that an Asian-associated ancestry cluster showed fewer N-insertions than the approximately 700-donor mean. Several V segments, TRBV6-2 and TRBV6-3 among them, could not be told apart and were dropped.

J was trimmed by 3 bases and V by 2 bases; bases with no gene match: 16. CDR1 is SQVTM and CDR2 is ANQGSEA in the germline V gene. The CDR3 runs to 18 residues. This clone was counted between two and nine times. Its matching antigen is unknown. Primers for the PCR totalled 60 Vbeta and 13 Jbeta. The assay was immunoSEQ multiplex PCR, and TCRdb's table has in-frame clones only and misses some. Altogether some 110,000 clones are present, over 75% being singletons, with the ten largest covering roughly 8.6%. This clonotype was sampled from a middle-aged woman in good health and CMV-seropositive. The chain uses TRBV29-1 and TRBJ1-2; 9 bases match TRBD1. Sample: PBMCs. The CDR3 bases are TGCAGCGTTGAAATTCCGGGACAGGGACGAGGTTCGTACTATGGCTACACCTTC. Protein: CSVEIPGQGRGSYYGYTF.